The present T cell receptor (beta chain) was sequenced within a study of blood T cell repertoires in COVID-19. Study-wide context: Italy, Spain and the United States were the sources of the convalescent and acute COVID-19 samples. Nucleic acid was either cDNA or gDNA, and it came from T cells, B-cell-depleted T cells, or PBMCs.

Germline V gives CDR1 ENHRY, CDR2 SYGVKD. CDR3 length equals 15 residues. V lost 3 bases and J 0 bases, leaving 11 bases between the germline ends. Original data processing: For nucleated cells, counts were estimated from reference gene primer amplification. Measured with immunoSEQ multiplex PCR; TCRdb has only the in-frame clones, and not every one. V and J calls and clone size are those listed in that table; D and trimming were worked out from the DNA. The sample holds over 120,000 clones, approximately 90% seen once. Sequencing was carried out using peripheral blood. This receptor was obtained from a man in his 60s with active or convalescent COVID-19. V gene TRBV10-3 combines with J gene TRBJ1-1; a weak D match, TRBD1 (5 bases). The DNA for the CDR3 is TGTGCCATCAGTGACATGGGGGGGATGAACACTGAAGCTTTCTTT. It specifies CAISDMGGMNTEAFF.